Each of the 18 T cell receptor beta chains below was sequenced from the same sample in a study of T-cell reconstitution after alpha-beta-depleted transplantation in children. As it was prepared, the TCRbeta library received unique molecular identifiers. In TCRdb, the PCR reads were re-called with MiXCR into one record per CDR3 protein. The sample has 40,000 to 60,000 distinct CDR3 sequences; about a tenth are singletons. The material was PBMCs, mostly from graft donor cells, obtained 60 days after TCRalphabeta/CD19-depleted stem cell transplant. These receptors were obtained from a male patient aged 2 to 10 who had a stem cell transplant for chronic granulomatous disease, so the T cells may come from the graft donor.

The V gene is TRBV2, the J gene TRBJ2-7, with D possibly being TRBD2 (6 bases). Deletions cut 7 bases from V and 0 bases from J, with 19 bases between. This CDR3 is built from 16 residues. Germline values: CDR1 SNHLY, CDR2 FYNNEI. CDR3 bases: TGTGCCAGCACCGTTAGCGGAAAGCACGCCTCCTACGAGCAGTACTTC. The encoded protein is CASTVSGKHASYEQYF.

Sample share makes this clonotype medium-sized. The V call is TRBV28, the J call TRBJ1-1; D unclear. Germline V gives CDR1 MDHEN, CDR2 SYDVKM. V shed 7 bases and J shed 0 bases, with 15 bases lying between them. This CDR3 contains 15 residues. The DNA for the CDR3 is TGTGCCAGCACAAAATCCGGGATATTGAACACTGAAGCTTTCTTT. Residues: CASTKSGILNTEAFF.

This clonotype has a count of ten or more. The V and J genes are TRBV10-3 and TRBJ2-5, with TRBD2 matching 9 bases. Germline CDR1 and CDR2: ENHRY and SYGVKD. The CDR3 has 16 residues. With V trimmed by 4 bases and J by 4 bases, 10 bases remained unmatched. CDR3: CAISVDSGRRGETQYF. The CDR3, as DNA: TGTGCCATCAGTGTGGATAGCGGGAGAAGGGGAGAGACCCAGTACTTC.

In its sample, this clonotype was seen many times. This chain joins TRBV4-2 and TRBJ1-4; no clear D. V lost 1 base and J lost 7, with 7 bases in between. The CDR3 is made up of 13 amino acids. Germline V gives CDR1 LGHNA, CDR2 YNFKEQ. Here the CDR3 DNA reads TGTGCCAGCAGCCAAGCCCTACCTGAAAAACTGTTTTTT. Amino acid sequence: CASSQALPEKLFF.

At least ten counts were recorded for this clonotype. The chain is built from TRBV28 and TRBJ2-5, with D perhaps matching TRBD1 or TRBD2 (6 bases each). V was cut by 6 bases and J by 13 bases, with 18 bases left in between. CDR3 length: 12 amino acids. The germline gives CDR1 MDHEN, CDR2 SYDVKM. The CDR3 bases are TGTGCCAGCAGCCGCGGGACACCCTGGCCGTACTTC. It codes for CASSRGTPWPYF.

This clonotype was observed many times. V is TRBV25-1 and J is TRBJ2-7; tentatively, D is TRBD1 or TRBD2 (6 bases each). The CDR3 length is 13 residues. V dropped 7 bases and J dropped 4 bases, with 14 bases sitting between them. Germline values: CDR1 MGHDK, CDR2 SYGVNS. DNA for the CDR3: TGTGCCAGCACCTCTCTAGGGGGGTACGAGCAGTACTTC. Its translation: CASTSLGGYEQYF.

This clonotype was recorded many times. V is TRBV6-1 and J is TRBJ2-3, with D possibly TRBD2 on 5 matching bases. Germline CDR1 is MNHNS and CDR2 is SASEGT. The V end was cut by 6 bases, the J end by 6 bases, with 13 bases between. This CDR3 spans 13 amino acids. The chain's CDR3 is CASSRLGVDTQYF. As DNA, the CDR3 is TGTGCCAGCAGCCGTCTCGGGGTGGATACGCAGTATTTT.

Ten or more counts support this clonotype. The chain is built from TRBV4-1 and TRBJ2-1, with TRBD2 as a possible D gene (5 bases). The V gene's germline CDR1 is MGHRA and CDR2 YSYEKL. V was pared by 8 bases and J by 0 bases, with 14 bases between. The CDR3 runs 15 residues. The CDR3 is CASGPAGTSYNEQFF. The CDR3 nucleotides are TGCGCCAGCGGGCCGGCGGGTACCTCCTACAATGAGCAGTTCTTC.

This clonotype was detected ten times or more. The rearrangement joins TRBV12-3 or TRBV12-4 to TRBJ1-3, with D unresolved. V lost 0 bases and J 3 bases, leaving 3 bases between the germline ends. This CDR3 region has 13 residues. In DNA, the CDR3 is TGTGCCAGCAGTTTAGCAGGTGGAAACACCATATATTTT. It yields the protein CASSLAGGNTIYF.

In regard to this clonotype: This may be a read error: a much more frequent sequence differs by one nucleotide. This CDR3 fails to terminate in the conserved phenylalanine or tryptophan, so it likely reflects a read error. The chain uses TRBV5-1 and TRBJ2-7; D gene unclear. This CDR3 has 14 amino acids. The germline CDR1 and CDR2 sequences are SGHRS and YFSETQ. Trimming took 0 bases from V and 3 from J, leaving 10 bases between them. The CDR3 region has the DNA TGCGCCAGCAGCTTGGCTCTTACGGGCTACGAGCAGTACCTC. As protein: CASSLALTGYEQYL.

This clonotype has ten or more counts. The chain carries TRBV12-3 or TRBV12-4 and TRBJ2-1; 8 bases are shared with TRBD2. This CDR3 comprises 15 residues. V lost 3 bases, J lost 9 bases, and 10 bases stayed unmatched. CDR3 sequence: CASSFVTSVIGEQFF. CDR3 nucleotides: TGTGCCAGCAGTTTTGTGACTAGCGTAATCGGTGAGCAGTTCTTC.

This clonotype was recorded many times. Its ends do not fully match the called genes, so a read error is possible. V gene TRBV4-2 combines with J gene TRBJ2-3; D is undetermined. Germline assignment: CDR1 LGHNA and CDR2 YNFKEQ. The CDR3 runs 16 residues. The CDR3 protein is CASSQELATGTDTQYF. As DNA, the CDR3 is TGCGCCAGCAGCCAAGAACTGGCGACTGGCACAGATACGCAGTATTTT.

This clonotype was counted ten times or more. This rearrangement joins TRBV27 to TRBJ1-6, with 9 bases lining up with TRBD1. Unmatched junction bases numbered 2, after V lost 3 bases and J lost 8 bases. The CDR3 has 14 amino acids. The germline gives CDR1 MNHEY, CDR2 SMNVEV (reference sequence). The DNA of the CDR3 is TGTGCCAGCAGTTTCCGGACAGGGGATTCACCCCTCCACTTT. Amino acids: CASSFRTGDSPLHF.

The rearrangement uses TRBV7-9 and TRBJ2-3, with 8 bases aligning to TRBD2. Trimming at V came to 5 bases and at J to 2 bases, leaving 9 bases not matched to a gene. Germline V gene data show CDR1 as SEHNR and CDR2 as FQNEAQ (reference sequence). The CDR3 runs 16 residues. The CDR3 is CASSPGGLINTDTQYF. The CDR3 coding sequence is TGTGCCAGCAGCCCGGGGGGGCTAATCAACACAGATACGCAGTATTTT.

With respect to this clonotype: Germline and junction disagree at one end, which may indicate a read error. V and J are TRBV20-1 and TRBJ2-1; 14 nucleotides line up with TRBD2. The CDR3 covers 17 residues. Germline assignment: CDR1 DFQATT and CDR2 SNEGSKA (reference sequence). CDR3 DNA sequence: TGCTGTGCGTCCGGGACTAGCGGGAGTTACTACTACAATGAGCAGTTCTTC. It yields the protein CCASGTSGSYYYNEQFF.

The chain uses TRBV20-1 and TRBJ1-2; D not resolved. Germline loops: CDR1 DFQATT, CDR2 SNEGSKA (reference sequence). The CDR3 length is 13 residues. With 2 bases removed from V and 0 bases from J, the gap between germline ends came to 7 bases. The CDR3 sequence is CSARQTSNYGYTF. The CDR3, as DNA: TGCAGTGCTAGACAGACCTCTAACTATGGCTACACCTTC.

The rearrangement joins TRBV19 to TRBJ1-2; a possible D gene is TRBD1 (5 bases). Germline-derived CDR1 and CDR2 are LNHDA and SQIVND (reference sequence). Trimming shortened V by 7 bases and J by 2 bases, and 14 bases separated the two germline ends. CDR3 length: 14 residues. This CDR3 reads CASNEGSSNYGYTF. DNA for the CDR3: TGTGCCAGTAATGAGGGGAGTTCCAACTATGGCTACACCTTC.

With respect to this clonotype: Given a much more abundant clone one base away, this may be a read error. The genes are TRBV20-1 and TRBJ2-3; tentatively, D is TRBD1 (6 bases). This CDR3 spans 12 amino acids. Germline lookup yields CDR1 DFQATT and CDR2 SNEGSKA (reference sequence). Here the CDR3 reads CSAPNRADTLYF. Written as DNA, the CDR3 is TGCAGTGCACCCAACAGGGCGGATACGCTGTATTTT.